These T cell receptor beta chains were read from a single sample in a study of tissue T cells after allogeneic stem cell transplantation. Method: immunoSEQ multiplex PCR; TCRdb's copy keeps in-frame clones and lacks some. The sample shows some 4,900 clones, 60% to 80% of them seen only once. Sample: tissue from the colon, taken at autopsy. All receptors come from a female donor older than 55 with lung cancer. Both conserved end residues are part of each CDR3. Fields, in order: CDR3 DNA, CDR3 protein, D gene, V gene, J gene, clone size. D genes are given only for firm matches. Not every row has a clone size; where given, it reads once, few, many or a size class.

DNA: TGTGCCAGCAGCTTAGTCATCTGGGGAGCTAACTATGGCTACACCTTC
CDR3: CASSLVIWGANYGYTF
D: -
V: TRBV7-2
J: TRBJ1-2
size: few

DNA: TGCGCCAGCAGCCCGGACCCTATAGGAAATGAGCAGTTCTTC
CDR3: CASSPDPIGNEQFF
D: -
V: TRBV5-1
J: TRBJ2-1
size: -

DNA: TGCGCCAGCAGCCAAGATAGTGGCATCCGAACAGATACGCAGTATTTT
CDR3: CASSQDSGIRTDTQYF
D: -
V: TRBV4-1
J: TRBJ2-3
size: once

DNA: TGTGCCAGCAGCACCCAGAGATACAATGAGCAGTTCTTC
CDR3: CASSTQRYNEQFF
D: -
V: TRBV7-6
J: TRBJ2-1
size: once

DNA: TGTGCCACTTCCCGGGACAGGCGCTACGAGCAGTACTTC
CDR3: CATSRDRRYEQYF
D: TRBD1
V: TRBV2
J: TRBJ2-7
size: -

DNA: TGTGCCAGCAGTTTCCGGTATGGCTACACCTTC
CDR3: CASSFRYGYTF
D: -
V: TRBV28
J: TRBJ1-2
size: -

DNA: TGTGCCAGTAGTATAGTTGGGGACACCTCCTACAATGAGCAGTTCTTC
CDR3: CASSIVGDTSYNEQFF
D: -
V: TRBV19
J: TRBJ2-1
size: -

DNA: TGTGCCAGCAGCCCGACGACAGGGGTCGGCACCGGGGAGCTGTTTTTT
CDR3: CASSPTTGVGTGELFF
D: TRBD1
V: TRBV14
J: TRBJ2-2
size: few

DNA: TGTGCCAGCAGCATCGGACGCCAAGAGACCCAGTACTTC
CDR3: CASSIGRQETQYF
D: -
V: TRBV7-3
J: TRBJ2-5
size: few

DNA: TGCGCCAGCAGCCAAGTAGCGGGGCTTGTTTCTTACGAGCAGTACTTC
CDR3: CASSQVAGLVSYEQYF
D: TRBD2
V: TRBV4-1
J: TRBJ2-7
size: few

DNA: TGTGCCAGCAGCTTAGGTGGGATACTTCAAGAGACCCAGTACTTC
CDR3: CASSLGGILQETQYF
D: -
V: TRBV7-2
J: TRBJ2-5
size: -

DNA: TGCAGTGCTAGTCAGGGGGCTGAGGAAAAACTGTTTTTT
CDR3: CSASQGAEEKLFF
D: TRBD1
V: TRBV20-1
J: TRBJ1-4
size: once

DNA: TGTGCCAGCAGCCCGCGCCGGGGGGAGACCCAGTACTTC
CDR3: CASSPRRGETQYF
D: -
V: TRBV7-3
J: TRBJ2-5
size: -

DNA: TGCGCCAGCAGCTTGATAAGCGGGAAAGGCGACGAGCAGTACTTC
CDR3: CASSLISGKGDEQYF
D: TRBD2
V: TRBV5-1
J: TRBJ2-7
size: -

DNA: TGTGCCAGCAGCAATACCGGGACAGGGATAGCCTATGGCTACACCTTC
CDR3: CASSNTGTGIAYGYTF
D: TRBD1
V: TRBV7-9
J: TRBJ1-2
size: -

DNA: TGTGCCAGCAGCCCGTTGGGGGAGGGCTCTGGTGAGCAGTTCTTC
CDR3: CASSPLGEGSGEQFF
D: TRBD2
V: TRBV7-9
J: TRBJ2-1
size: -

DNA: TGTGCCAGCAGCGTAGTCCCGGGACAGGGGTTTGGAGGCTACACCTTC
CDR3: CASSVVPGQGFGGYTF
D: TRBD1
V: TRBV9
J: TRBJ1-2
size: few

DNA: TGTGCCAGCAGGAGACAGGGAATCAATGAAAAACTGTTTTTT
CDR3: CASRRQGINEKLFF
D: TRBD1
V: TRBV2
J: TRBJ1-4
size: -

DNA: TGTGCCTGGAGTCGACATCCAGCGATCTACGAGCAGTACTTC
CDR3: CAWSRHPAIYEQYF
D: -
V: TRBV30
J: TRBJ2-7
size: -

DNA: TGTGCCAGCAGCTTGCAGGGTGGACAGCCCCAGCATTTT
CDR3: CASSLQGGQPQHF
D: -
V: TRBV7-3
J: TRBJ1-5
size: -

DNA: TGCAGCGTTGAGGAGGGGGCGGGGTATGGCTACACCTTC
CDR3: CSVEEGAGYGYTF
D: TRBD1
V: TRBV29-1
J: TRBJ1-2
size: -

DNA: TGTGCCAGCTGGAGAAAGAACACTGAAGCTTTCTTT
CDR3: CASWRKNTEAFF
D: -
V: TRBV2
J: TRBJ1-1
size: -

DNA: TGTGCCAGCAGCCAAGGGGTTAGAGGGGTAAATTCACCCCTCCACTTT
CDR3: CASSQGVRGVNSPLHF
D: -
V: TRBV4-2
J: TRBJ1-6
size: -

DNA: TGTGCCAGCAGTGAGGGCGGAGAGACCCAGTACTTC
CDR3: CASSEGGETQYF
D: -
V: TRBV25-1
J: TRBJ2-5
size: few

DNA: TGTGCCAGCAGTGGGGACGGGTTCTACGAGCAGTACTTC
CDR3: CASSGDGFYEQYF
D: -
V: TRBV27
J: TRBJ2-7
size: -

DNA: TGTGCCAGCAGCTCCCCGGGACAGGGAAGCTCCTACGAGCAGTACTTC
CDR3: CASSSPGQGSSYEQYF
D: TRBD1
V: TRBV11-3
J: TRBJ2-7
size: -

DNA: TGCGCCAGCAGCTTGGATGGGGGAACCAAAAACATTCAGTACTTC
CDR3: CASSLDGGTKNIQYF
D: -
V: TRBV5-1
J: TRBJ2-4
size: -

DNA: TGCGCCAGCAGCCAAGATAGAACCACCGGGGAGCTGTTTTTT
CDR3: CASSQDRTTGELFF
D: -
V: TRBV4-3
J: TRBJ2-2
size: -

DNA: TGTGCCAGCAGCGGCTACAGGGGCCTAGGAATAGAACTGTTTTTT
CDR3: CASSGYRGLGIELFF
D: TRBD1
V: TRBV7-2
J: TRBJ1-4
size: -

DNA: TGTGCCAGTAGCGAGACAGGGCTGAACACTGAAGCTTTCTTT
CDR3: CASSETGLNTEAFF
D: TRBD1
V: TRBV19
J: TRBJ1-1
size: -

DNA: TGTGCGGGGAAGTCGGGGAGAGTTGCAGATACGCAGTATTTT
CDR3: CAGKSGRVADTQYF
D: -
V: TRBV30
J: TRBJ2-3
size: -

DNA: TGTGCCAGCAGCTTTGGAGGGATTGGGAACTATGGCTACACCTTC
CDR3: CASSFGGIGNYGYTF
D: -
V: TRBV11-2
J: TRBJ1-2
size: -

DNA: TGTGCCAGCTCACCAGGACAGGGGGTTTACGAGCAGTACTTC
CDR3: CASSPGQGVYEQYF
D: TRBD1
V: TRBV18
J: TRBJ2-7
size: -

DNA: TGCGCCAGCAGCTTCACAGGGGTGAACACCGGGGAGCTGTTTTTT
CDR3: CASSFTGVNTGELFF
D: TRBD1
V: TRBV5-1
J: TRBJ2-2
size: -

DNA: TGCAGTGCTAGTCCTCAGGGTGGAGGCTATGGCTACACCTTC
CDR3: CSASPQGGGYGYTF
D: -
V: TRBV20-1
J: TRBJ1-2
size: once

DNA: TGTGCCAGCAGCTTAGAGGGGGTGGGAAATACGCAGTATTTT
CDR3: CASSLEGVGNTQYF
D: -
V: TRBV7-2
J: TRBJ2-3
size: -

DNA: TGTGCCAGCAGCTTAAGGACAGGGGGCGAAGTCTGGGTCCTGACTTTC
CDR3: CASSLRTGGEVWVLTF
D: TRBD1
V: TRBV7-2
J: TRBJ2-6
size: -

DNA: TGCGCCAGCAGCCCCTTAGGTGGGGCGATAGCCAAAAACATTCAGTACTTC
CDR3: CASSPLGGAIAKNIQYF
D: -
V: TRBV5-1
J: TRBJ2-4
size: few

DNA: TGTGCCAGCAGGCGGGACAGGGGAGCTGGAAACACCATATATTTT
CDR3: CASRRDRGAGNTIYF
D: TRBD1
V: TRBV27
J: TRBJ1-3
size: -

DNA: TGCAGTGCTACCCCAGGGGGAGAGCAGTTCTTC
CDR3: CSATPGGEQFF
D: TRBD1
V: TRBV20-1
J: TRBJ2-1
size: once

DNA: TGTGCCAGCAGTCACTCCTACGAGCAGTACTTC
CDR3: CASSHSYEQYF
D: -
V: TRBV12-3/TRBV12-4
J: TRBJ2-7
size: -

DNA: TGTGCCAGCAGCCGGTCGGGAGGCTTCAATCAGCCCCAGCATTTT
CDR3: CASSRSGGFNQPQHF
D: -
V: TRBV6-5
J: TRBJ1-5
size: -

DNA: TGTGCCAGCAGCTCACCCAGTGTACAGGGAGATGGGACCCAGTACTTC
CDR3: CASSSPSVQGDGTQYF
D: -
V: TRBV7-2
J: TRBJ2-5
size: few

DNA: TGTGCCAGCAGCGCCACAGGGGCCGGTGGCTACACCTTC
CDR3: CASSATGAGGYTF
D: TRBD1
V: TRBV11-2
J: TRBJ1-2
size: -